Each of the 23 T cell receptor beta chains below was sequenced from the same sample in a study of blood T cell repertoires in COVID-19. TCRdb's copy holds only in-frame clones and misses some; the assay was immunoSEQ multiplex PCR. The sample lists over 200,000 clones; about 90% were seen once. The sequenced sample consisted of PBMCs or T cells enriched from blood (not recorded which). Source of these receptors: a man aged 25-45 years who had recovered from COVID-19.

This chain links TRBV24-1 with TRBJ2-1, with TRBD2 matching over 10 bases. This CDR3 region has 16 residues. Germline V gene lookup returns CDR1 KGHDR and CDR2 SFDVKD. V trimming: 1 base; J trimming: 5 bases; junction bases outside the gene matches: 4. CDR3 sequence (DNA): TGTGCCACCAGTGATTTTGGAGCGGGGGGGAACAATGAGCAGTTCTTC. Amino acids: CATSDFGAGGNNEQFF.

This chain joins TRBV6-1 and TRBJ1-5, with 9 positions matching TRBD1. The germline V gene has CDR1 MNHNS and CDR2 SASEGT. The CDR3 sequence is 17 residues long. The V segment lost 3 bases and the J segment 2 bases; nucleotides outside the gene matches: 8. The CDR3 sequence is CASSDAGTGTRNQPQHF. CDR3 nucleotides: TGTGCCAGCAGTGACGCCGGGACAGGGACTCGCAATCAGCCCCAGCATTTT.

The rearrangement joins TRBV5-4 to TRBJ1-2; 9 nucleotides agree with TRBD1. The CDR3 length is 13 residues. Germline V gene sequence: CDR1 SGHNT, CDR2 YYREEE (reference sequence). Trimming cost V 3 bases and J 6 bases; bases outside gene matches: 3. CDR3 sequence (DNA): TGTGCCAGCAGCTCCGGGACAGGGAATGGCTACACCTTC. As protein: CASSSGTGNGYTF.

The gene calls are TRBV6-6 and TRBJ1-2, with a possible D match to TRBD1 (5 bases). The germline gives CDR1 MNHNY, CDR2 SVGAGI (reference sequence). The CDR3 length is 15 residues. Trimming shortened V by 5 bases and J by 4 bases, and 17 bases separated the two germline ends. In DNA, the CDR3 is TGTGCCAGCAGTCCCCTGGCAGGGCCGAGCTATGGCTACACCTTC. Its translation: CASSPLAGPSYGYTF.

The chain combines TRBV2 with TRBJ1-2, with a tentative D call TRBD1 (6 bases). There are 15 residues in the CDR3. V shed 6 bases and J shed 7 bases, with 21 bases lying between them. Germline V CDR1 and CDR2: SNHLY, FYNNEI. This CDR3 is CASSPRGGGWGGYTF. In DNA, the CDR3 is TGTGCCAGCAGCCCCCGGGGGGGCGGGTGGGGTGGCTACACCTTC.

The J gene is TRBJ1-5, the V gene TRBV10-3; perhaps TRBD1 as D (6 bases). Germline assignment: CDR1 ENHRY and CDR2 SYGVKD. The V end lost 3 bases, the J end lost 6 bases, and 6 bases lay between the germline ends. This CDR3 has 12 residues. The CDR3 bases are TGTGCCATCAGTGAAGGGGGTCAGCCCCAGCATTTT. Its protein product is CAISEGGQPQHF.

CDR3: CASSTRSRYQETQYF. The CDR3 nucleotides are TGTGCCAGCAGCACCCGCTCGCGATACCAAGAGACCCAGTACTTC. The rearrangement joins TRBV11-1 to TRBJ2-5; no definite D call. This CDR3 is 15 amino acids long. Germline lookup yields CDR1 SGHAT and CDR2 FQDESV (reference sequence). Trimming cost V 5 bases and J 0 bases, with 13 bases left between them. Using reference TRBV11-1 and TRBJ2-5 for the parts outside the CDR3, the full variable domain is EAEVAQSPRYKITEKSQAVAFWCDPISGHATLYWYRQILGQGPELLVQFQDESVVDDSQLPKDRFSAERLKGVDSTLKIQPAELGDSAMYLCASSTRSRYQETQYFGPGTRLLVL.

This chain uses TRBV18 with TRBJ1-6; D gene ambiguous. The germline CDR1 and CDR2 sequences are KGHSH and LQKENI. The CDR3 spans 17 residues. V was trimmed by 1 base and J by 1 base, leaving 11 bases between them. The CDR3 here is CASSPQSRGSYNSPLHF. CDR3 nucleotide sequence: TGTGCCAGCTCACCACAAAGCAGAGGGTCCTATAATTCACCCCTCCACTTT.

CDR3 in amino acids: CAISTLRTEAFF. For the CDR3, the DNA is TGTGCCATCAGCACCTTGAGGACTGAAGCTTTCTTT. The chain joins TRBV10-3 to TRBJ1-1; no clear D. The V and J ends lost 6 bases and 5 bases respectively, with 10 bases between them. This CDR3 comprises 12 residues. Germline CDR1 reads ENHRY; CDR2 reads SYGVKD.

This chain links TRBV7-8 with TRBJ2-1; 10 nucleotides match TRBD2. Per germline, CDR1 SGHVS and CDR2 FQNEAQ. Unmatched junction bases numbered 12, after V lost 5 bases and J lost 5 bases. CDR3 size: 17 residues. CDR3 residues: CASSRGPRLAGDNEQFF. The CDR3 bases are TGTGCCAGCAGCCGAGGACCAAGGCTAGCGGGAGACAATGAGCAGTTCTTC.

About this clone: This CDR3 is also generated by other DNA sequences in the sample. The V call is TRBV5-6, the J call TRBJ1-5; perhaps TRBD1 as D (6 bases). Trimming shortened V by 0 bases and J by 3 bases, and 10 bases separated the two germline ends. The CDR3 runs 15 residues. Germline V CDR1 and CDR2: SGHDT, YYEEEE. In nucleotides, the CDR3 is TGTGCCAGCAGCTTGGGACAGGTCCCCAATCAGCCCCAGCATTTT. It specifies CASSLGQVPNQPQHF.

This sequence joins TRBV27 and TRBJ1-4; the D gene is possibly TRBD1 (6 bases). The CDR3 extends over 15 amino acids. CDR1 and CDR2 from the germline V gene are MNHEY and SMNVEV (reference sequence). V gave up 3 bases and J gave up 1 base, with 9 bases separating them. The CDR3 DNA follows: TGTGCCAGCAGTTTCTCGGACAGAACTAATGAAAAACTGTTTTTT. This codes for CASSFSDRTNEKLFF.

The V and J genes are TRBV4-3 and TRBJ1-2; 7 bases agree with TRBD1. V gave up 3 bases and J gave up 4 bases; unmatched junction bases: 5. This CDR3 region has 14 residues. Germline loops: CDR1 LGHNA, CDR2 YSLEER. The CDR3 region has the DNA TGCGCCAGCAGCCATACCCGGGACAGCTATGGCTACACCTTC. Its translation: CASSHTRDSYGYTF.

V gene TRBV2 combines with J gene TRBJ2-2; 10 nucleotides align to TRBD1. The CDR3 is 16 amino acids. V lost 6 bases and J lost 4; bases outside the gene matches: 8. Germline CDR1 is SNHLY and CDR2 is FYNNEI. CDR3 DNA: TGTGCCAGCAGCTCCGACAGGGGGCTTGTCACCGGGGAGCTGTTTTTT. Translation: CASSSDRGLVTGELFF. Combining the CDR3 with reference TRBV2 and TRBJ2-2 gives the whole variable domain EPEVTQTPSHQVTQMGQEVILRCVPISNHLYFYWYRQILGQKVEFLVSFYNNEISEKSEIFDDQFSVERPDGSNFTLKIRSTKLEDSAMYFCASSSDRGLVTGELFFGEGSRLTVL.

The J gene is TRBJ1-5, the V gene TRBV19; D is ambiguous. Germline V gene sequence: CDR1 LNHDA, CDR2 SQIVND (reference sequence). Trimming stripped 4 bases from V and 1 base from J, with 23 bases between. The CDR3 length is 19 residues. This CDR3 reads CASSNQLTGSVRSNQPQHF. CDR3 coding DNA: TGTGCCAGTAGTAACCAATTAACCGGGAGCGTTAGGAGCAATCAGCCCCAGCATTTT.

Only one count was recorded for this clone. The rearrangement uses TRBV6-5 and TRBJ2-5, with 7 nucleotides matching TRBD1. Losses at the gene ends were 6 bases for V and 5 bases for J; bases not matched to a gene: 12. Per the germline V gene, CDR1 is MNHEY and CDR2 is SVGAGI. CDR3 length: 15 amino acids. The CDR3 nucleotides are TGTGCCAGCAGCAAACCGACAGGGTCTGGGGAGACCCAGTACTTC. Residues: CASSKPTGSGETQYF.

The chain has TRBV12-3 or TRBV12-4 and TRBJ1-4; D may be TRBD1 (6 bases). The CDR3 loop spans 13 amino acids. Trimming left V 10 bases short and J 5 bases short, with 14 bases between. In nucleotides, the CDR3 is TGTGCCACCTCGGGACACGACAATGAAAAACTGTTTTTT. Its translation is CATSGHDNEKLFF.

The J gene is TRBJ1-5, the V gene TRBV6-4; TRBD1 matches at 8 bases. The CDR3 consists of 16 residues. Per germline, CDR1 MRHNA and CDR2 SNTAGT. V was pared by 4 bases and J by 0 bases, with 5 bases of the junction left unmatched. For the CDR3, the DNA is TGTGCCAGCAGTGGGACAGGGAGGTATAGCAATCAGCCCCAGCATTTT. It encodes CASSGTGRYSNQPQHF.

This clone appeared a single time. The chain uses TRBV7-8 and TRBJ1-5; D gene ambiguous. Germline V gene data show CDR1 as SGHVS and CDR2 as FQNEAQ. CDR3 size: 13 residues. The V end lost 1 base, the J end lost 4 bases, and 5 bases lay between the germline ends. Here the CDR3 reads CASSLGENQPQHF. Written as DNA, the CDR3 is TGTGCCAGCAGCTTAGGGGAGAATCAGCCCCAGCATTTT.

The chain uses TRBV2 and TRBJ1-5, with D hard to call. From germline, CDR1 is SNHLY and CDR2 FYNNEI. V lost 2 bases to trimming and J lost 1 base, with 15 bases between them. This CDR3 has 17 residues. The CDR3 DNA is TGTGCCAGCAGTGAACTAGGTCCGACGAACAGCAATCAGCCCCAGCATTTT. The encoded protein is CASSELGPTNSNQPQHF.

The chain links TRBV6-5 to TRBJ1-1; 9 nucleotides match TRBD1. CDR1 and CDR2 (germline): MNHEY, SVGAGI. V lost 7 bases, J lost 5 bases, and 8 bases stayed unmatched. The CDR3 extends over 14 amino acids. The CDR3 coding sequence is TGTGCCAGCAATCCCGGACAGGGGAGGACTGAAGCTTTCTTT. This encodes CASNPGQGRTEAFF.

This chain connects TRBV28 to TRBJ2-4; 10 bases map to TRBD2. The V segment lost 3 bases and the J segment 11 bases; nucleotides outside the gene matches: 1. The CDR3 length is 12 residues. Germline-derived CDR1 and CDR2 are MDHEN and SYDVKM. The CDR3 DNA reads TGTGCCAGCAGTTTCGGACTAGCGGTTCAGTACTTC. Translated: CASSFGLAVQYF.

This sequence joins TRBV7-9 and TRBJ2-5; 11 positions agree with TRBD1. The CDR3 is 14 amino acids. With V trimmed by 5 bases and J by 5 bases, 4 bases remained unmatched. The germline gives CDR1 SEHNR, CDR2 FQNEAQ (reference sequence). CDR3 protein: CASSRGQGGETQYF. Written as DNA, the CDR3 is TGTGCCAGCAGCCGGGGACAGGGGGGGGAGACCCAGTACTTC.